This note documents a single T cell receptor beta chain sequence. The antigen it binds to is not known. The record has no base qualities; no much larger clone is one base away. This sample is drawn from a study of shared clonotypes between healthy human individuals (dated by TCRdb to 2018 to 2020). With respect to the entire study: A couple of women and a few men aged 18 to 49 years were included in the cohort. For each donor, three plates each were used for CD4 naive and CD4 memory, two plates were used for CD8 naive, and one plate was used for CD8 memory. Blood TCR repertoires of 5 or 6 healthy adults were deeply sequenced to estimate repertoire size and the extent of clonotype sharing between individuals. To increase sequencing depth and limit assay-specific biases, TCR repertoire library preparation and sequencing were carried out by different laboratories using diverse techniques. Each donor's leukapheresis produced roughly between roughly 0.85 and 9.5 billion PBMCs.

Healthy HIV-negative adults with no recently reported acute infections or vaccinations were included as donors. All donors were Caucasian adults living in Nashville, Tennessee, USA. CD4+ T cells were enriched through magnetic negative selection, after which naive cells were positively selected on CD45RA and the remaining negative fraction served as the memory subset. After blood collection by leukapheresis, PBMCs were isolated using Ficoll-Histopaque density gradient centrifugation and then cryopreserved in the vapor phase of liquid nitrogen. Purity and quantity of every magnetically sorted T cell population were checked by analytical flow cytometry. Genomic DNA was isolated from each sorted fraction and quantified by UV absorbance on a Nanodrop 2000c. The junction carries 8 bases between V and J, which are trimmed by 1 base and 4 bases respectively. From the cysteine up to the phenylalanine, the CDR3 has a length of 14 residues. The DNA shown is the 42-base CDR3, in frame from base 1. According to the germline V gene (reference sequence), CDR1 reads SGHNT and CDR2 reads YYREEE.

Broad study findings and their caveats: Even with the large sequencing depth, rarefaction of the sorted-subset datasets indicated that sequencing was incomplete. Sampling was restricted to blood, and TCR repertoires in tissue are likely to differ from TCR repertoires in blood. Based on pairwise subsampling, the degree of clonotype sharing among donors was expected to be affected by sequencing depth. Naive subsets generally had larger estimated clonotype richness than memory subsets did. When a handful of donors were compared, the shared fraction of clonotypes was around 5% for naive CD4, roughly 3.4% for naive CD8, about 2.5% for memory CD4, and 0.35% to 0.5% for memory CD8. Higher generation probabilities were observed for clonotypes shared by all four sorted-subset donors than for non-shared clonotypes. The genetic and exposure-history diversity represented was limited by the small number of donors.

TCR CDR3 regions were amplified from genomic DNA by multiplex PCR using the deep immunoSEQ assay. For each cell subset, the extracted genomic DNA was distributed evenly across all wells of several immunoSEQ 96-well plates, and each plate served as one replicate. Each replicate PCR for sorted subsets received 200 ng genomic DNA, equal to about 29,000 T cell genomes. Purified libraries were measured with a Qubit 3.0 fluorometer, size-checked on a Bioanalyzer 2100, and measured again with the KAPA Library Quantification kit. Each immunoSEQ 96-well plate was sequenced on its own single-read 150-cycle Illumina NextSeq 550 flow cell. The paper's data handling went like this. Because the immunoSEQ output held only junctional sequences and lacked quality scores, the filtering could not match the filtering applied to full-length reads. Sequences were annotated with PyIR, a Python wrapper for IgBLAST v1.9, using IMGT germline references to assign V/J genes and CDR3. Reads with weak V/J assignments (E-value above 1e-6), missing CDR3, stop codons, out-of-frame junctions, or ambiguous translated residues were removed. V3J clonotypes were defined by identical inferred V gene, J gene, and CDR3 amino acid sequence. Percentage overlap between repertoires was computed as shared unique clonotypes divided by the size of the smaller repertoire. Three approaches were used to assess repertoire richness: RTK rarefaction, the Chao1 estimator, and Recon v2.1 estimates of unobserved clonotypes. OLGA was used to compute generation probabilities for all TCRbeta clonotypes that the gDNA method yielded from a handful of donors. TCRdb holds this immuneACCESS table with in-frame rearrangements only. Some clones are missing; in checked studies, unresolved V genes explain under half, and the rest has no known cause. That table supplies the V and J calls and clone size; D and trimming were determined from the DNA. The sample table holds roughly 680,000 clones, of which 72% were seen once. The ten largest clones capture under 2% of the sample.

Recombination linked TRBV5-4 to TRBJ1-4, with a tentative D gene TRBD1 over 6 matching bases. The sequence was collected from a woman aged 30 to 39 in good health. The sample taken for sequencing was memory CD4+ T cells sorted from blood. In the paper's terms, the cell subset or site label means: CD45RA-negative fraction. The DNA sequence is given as TGTGCCAGCAGCTTGACAGGGATTAATGAAAAACTGTTTTTT. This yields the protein CASSLTGINEKLFF.